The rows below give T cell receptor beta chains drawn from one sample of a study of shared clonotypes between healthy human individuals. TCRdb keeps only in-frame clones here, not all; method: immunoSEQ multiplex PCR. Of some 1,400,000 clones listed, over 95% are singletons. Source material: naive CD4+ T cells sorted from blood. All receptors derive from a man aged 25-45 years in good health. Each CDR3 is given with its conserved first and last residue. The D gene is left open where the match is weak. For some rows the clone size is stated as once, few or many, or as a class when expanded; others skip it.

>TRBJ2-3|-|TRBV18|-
CASSPLGWTDTQYF
TGTGCCAGCTCACCACTGGGGTGGACAGATACGCAGTATTTT
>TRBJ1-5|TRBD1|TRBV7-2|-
CASSPRQGGNQPQHF
TGTGCCAGCAGCCCCAGACAGGGAGGGAATCAGCCCCAGCATTTT
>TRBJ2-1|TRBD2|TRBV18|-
CASSSLPRQLAENNEQFF
TGTGCCAGCTCATCCCTCCCCCGTCAACTAGCGGAAAACAATGAGCAGTTCTTC
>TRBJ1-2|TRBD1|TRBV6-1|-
CAIHSDRILLGYTF
TGTGCCATCCATTCGGACAGGATTTTACTTGGCTACACCTTC
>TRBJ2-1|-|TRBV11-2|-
CASSLIQSSYNEQFF
TGTGCCAGCAGCCTGATCCAGTCGTCCTACAATGAGCAGTTCTTC
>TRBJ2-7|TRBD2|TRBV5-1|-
CASSERPSGRIYEQYF
TGCGCCAGCAGTGAACGACCTAGCGGGAGGATCTACGAGCAGTACTTC
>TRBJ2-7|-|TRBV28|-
CASSFLLGMQRVTYEQYF
TGTGCCAGCAGTTTTTTATTGGGAATGCAGCGCGTCACCTACGAGCAGTACTTC
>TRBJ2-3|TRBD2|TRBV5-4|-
CASSLDRGRALTDTQYF
TGTGCCAGCAGCTTGGACCGCGGGAGGGCCCTCACAGATACGCAGTATTTT
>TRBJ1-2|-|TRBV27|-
CASSLNRGQNGYTF
TGTGCCAGCAGTTTAAATCGGGGGCAAAATGGCTACACCTTC
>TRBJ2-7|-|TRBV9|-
CASSVNEYEQYF
TGTGCCAGCAGCGTAAATGAATACGAGCAGTACTTC
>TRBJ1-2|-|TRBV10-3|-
CAISDEGEIYGYTF
TGTGCCATCAGTGACGAGGGGGAAATCTATGGCTACACCTTC
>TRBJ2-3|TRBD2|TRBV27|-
CASSLVLAGGPTDTQYF
TGTGCCAGCAGTTTAGTGCTAGCGGGAGGTCCCACAGATACGCAGTATTTT
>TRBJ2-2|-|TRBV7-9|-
CASSLGVTPLDTGELFF
TGTGCCAGCAGCTTAGGGGTGACGCCATTGGACACCGGGGAGCTGTTTTTT
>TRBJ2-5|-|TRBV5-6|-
CASSLFPGPKSGAQYF
TGTGCCAGCAGCCTTTTCCCGGGACCGAAATCCGGGGCCCAGTACTTC
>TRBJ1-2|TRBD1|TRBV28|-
CASSFRDRVRLGYTF
TGTGCCAGCAGTTTCCGGGACAGGGTGCGCTTGGGCTACACCTTC
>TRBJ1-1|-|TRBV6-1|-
CASRYTGNTEAFF
TGTGCCAGCAGGTATACAGGGAACACTGAAGCTTTCTTT
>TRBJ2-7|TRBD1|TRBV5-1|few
CASSWQGAGSEQYF
TGCGCCAGCAGCTGGCAGGGGGCGGGGAGCGAGCAGTACTTC
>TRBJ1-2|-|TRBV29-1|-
CSVHGRGGSASGYTF
TGCAGCGTCCACGGTAGGGGGGGATCGGCTTCCGGCTACACCTTC
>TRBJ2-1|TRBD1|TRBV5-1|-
CASSRGTGAPPEQFF
TGCGCCAGCAGCCGCGGGACAGGGGCCCCGCCGGAGCAGTTCTTC
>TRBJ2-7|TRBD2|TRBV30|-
CAWNVSGSPDSENEQYF
TGTGCCTGGAATGTTAGCGGGAGCCCAGATTCTGAGAACGAGCAGTACTTC
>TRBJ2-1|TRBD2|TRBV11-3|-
CASSQGLAGDYEQFF
TGTGCCAGCAGCCAGGGACTAGCGGGAGACTATGAGCAGTTCTTC
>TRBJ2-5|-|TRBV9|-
CASSEVIRTQYF
TGTGCCAGCAGTGAAGTCATACGGACCCAGTACTTC
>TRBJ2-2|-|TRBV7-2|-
CASSLARRGELFF
TGTGCCAGCAGCTTAGCCCGCCGAGGGGAGCTGTTTTTT
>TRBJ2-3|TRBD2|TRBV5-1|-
CASSSGLAGGQHVTDTQYF
TGCGCCAGCAGCTCTGGACTAGCGGGAGGGCAACACGTTACAGATACGCAGTATTTT
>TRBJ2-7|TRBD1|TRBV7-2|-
CASRPNRGPTYEQYF
TGTGCCAGCAGACCTAACAGGGGGCCCACCTACGAGCAGTACTTC
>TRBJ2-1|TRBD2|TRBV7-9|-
CASSLGLSPYGFTDEQFF
TGTGCCAGCAGCCTGGGACTATCTCCCTACGGATTTACCGATGAGCAGTTCTTC